This TCR beta chain was sequenced for a study of T-cell reconstitution after alpha-beta-depleted transplantation in children. Only a few counts were recorded for this clonotype. The antigen is unknown. The TCRbeta library incorporated unique molecular identifiers. TCRdb used MiXCR to reprocess the PCR reads, holding one entry per CDR3 protein. The repertoire holds hundreds of thousands of distinct CDR3 sequences, with 13% as singletons. Findings and caveats of the study: Diversity of TCRbeta at day 60 was high in some patients, arising from surviving recipient T cells and thymic progenitors. Several hundred graft clones that had expanded were reportedly the source of alpha-beta T cells about two months after transplant.

The CDR3 runs 15 residues. Germline trimming cut 6 bases from V and 2 bases from J; bases unmatched to any gene: 5. The sequence derives from a girl aged 2-10 years with congenital amegakaryocytic thrombocytopenia, due to receive a stem cell transplant. This sample comprised PBMCs, obtained before TCRalphabeta/CD19-depleted stem cell transplant. This rearrangement joins TRBV12-3 or TRBV12-4 to TRBJ2-1; 9 positions match TRBD2. The CDR3 DNA reads TGTGCCAGCAGGGAGACTAGCGGAACCTACAATGAGCAGTTCTTC. Translating it yields CASRETSGTYNEQFF.